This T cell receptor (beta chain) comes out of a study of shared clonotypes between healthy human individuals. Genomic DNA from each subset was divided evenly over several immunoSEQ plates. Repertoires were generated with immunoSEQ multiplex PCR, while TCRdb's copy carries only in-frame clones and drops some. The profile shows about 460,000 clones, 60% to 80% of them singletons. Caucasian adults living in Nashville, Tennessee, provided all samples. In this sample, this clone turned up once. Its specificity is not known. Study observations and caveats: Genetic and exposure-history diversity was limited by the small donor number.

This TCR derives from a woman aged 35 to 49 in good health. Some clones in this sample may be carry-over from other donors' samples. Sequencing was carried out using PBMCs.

CDR3 residues: CASSQETSGSSGELFF. In DNA form, the CDR3 reads TGTGCCAGCAGCCAAGAGACTAGCGGGAGTTCCGGGGAGCTGTTTTTT. The chain is built from TRBV4-2 and TRBJ2-2, with 12 bases fitting TRBD2. From germline, CDR1 is LGHNA and CDR2 YNFKEQ. Losses at the gene ends were 0 bases for V and 6 bases for J; bases not matched to a gene: 2. The CDR3 is 16 residues long.